The T cell receptor beta chain described here comes from a study of blood T cell repertoires in COVID-19. Study at large: Spain, Italy and the United States supplied samples that represented acute and convalescent COVID-19. PBMCs, B-cell-depleted T cells, or T cells were the source of the cDNA or gDNA that made up the material.

Remarks on this clone: The same CDR3 arises from other DNA sequences in this sample as well.

CDR1 is SGHTA, CDR2 FQGNSA, per germline. The junction had 5 bases not matched to a gene; V was cut back by 1 base and J by 10 bases. This CDR3 comprises 15 residues. In the source study's methods: Amplified reference gene primers provided the basis for estimating nucleated cell counts. Clones were sequenced by immunoSEQ multiplex PCR, and TCRdb holds only the in-frame ones, with some missing. V and J calls and clone size are those listed in that table; D and trimming were worked out from the DNA. The repertoire holds 120,000 to 150,000 clones, roughly four fifths seen once, with around 13% in the top ten.

Sequencing was carried out using peripheral blood. This sequence joins TRBV7-2 and TRBJ1-6, with 9 positions matching TRBD1. This sequence originates from a man of 80 years or more with acute or convalescent COVID-19. DNA of the CDR3: TGTGCCAGCAGCTTAGGGGGGACAGGGAGCTCACCCCTCCACTTT. Translation: CASSLGGTGSSPLHF.